This TCR beta chain was profiled in a study of shared T cell receptors in the human thymus. Only in-frame clones appear in the TCRdb table, and some are missing; sequencing was by immunoSEQ multiplex PCR. The sample yields 600,000 to 900,000 clones, roughly 88% seen once. V shed 3 bases and J shed 0 bases, with 9 bases lying between them. Germline V gives CDR1 SGHRS, CDR2 YFSETQ. The CDR3 spans 15 residues. These records were also assigned to another study, of human thymus T cells. This second study says: Thymic resections from corrective heart surgery supplied the tissue. Among thymic and blood repertoires, usage of V and J genes appeared biased.

The TCR was taken from a girl under two years old with a congenital heart defect. This rearrangement joins TRBV5-1 to TRBJ2-2; weak D call: TRBD1 (6 bases). Input material: thymocytes. CDR3 in DNA: TGCGCCAGCAGCTCGGACAGACCGAACACCGGGGAGCTGTTTTTT. It is translated as CASSSDRPNTGELFF.